This T cell receptor beta chain was obtained from a study of vaccination and CD4 T cells after COVID-19 (dated by TCRdb to 2021 to 2024). Study-wide context: The convalescent cohort comprised six males and four females, including two Hispanic individuals, seven Caucasians, two Asians and one multiracial person. Two doses of either the Pfizer-BioNTech BNT162b2 vaccine (n=8) or the Moderna mRNA-1273 vaccine (n=2) were administered to participants. Post-COVID blood samples from convalescent patients were collected a median of roughly 100 days after diagnosis, with a range of about 35 to 180 days. Post-vaccine blood samples were taken a median of approximately 70 days after the second vaccine dose, with a range of roughly 13 to 250 days. The cultures were stimulated with overlapping spike peptide pools from SARS-CoV-2 and from the common cold coronaviruses HCoV-NL63, HCoV-OC43 and HCoV-229E. Control cultures received a CEFX viral epitope pool as the positive control, an HIV-1 Nef peptide pool as the negative control, or no peptide. In approximately ten COVID-19 convalescent patients and a handful of infection-naive healthy vaccine recipients, the spike-specific CD4+ TCR repertoire before mRNA vaccination was compared with the repertoire after mRNA vaccination. Summary of the overall study and its limitations: Among the post-vaccine SARS-CoV-2-reactive clones in convalescent patients, a median roughly 85% showed up only after vaccination, which suggests vaccine-specific priming. Relatively few convalescent patients were included in the study, and early timepoints after natural infection were not analyzed. Of the vaccine-specific clones in convalescent patients, 304 of 307, or nearly all, reacted only to SARS-CoV-2 spike and did not cross-react with common cold coronaviruses. The median number of SARS-CoV-2-reactive clonotypes rose from around 20 after infection to 38 after vaccination, but the change was not significant.

Interpreted using the paper, the treatment or condition label stands for: roughly ten-day PBMC culture with coronavirus spike peptide pools or control peptides (ViraFEST assay). To expand antigen-specific T cells with peptide pools and then pick out the expanded clonotypes through TCR sequencing, the study relied on the ViraFEST assay. Healthy vaccine recipients had no prior SARS-CoV-2 infection, confirmed by negative nucleocapsid antibody tests before and after vaccination. Each well held about 1.8 million PBMCs cultured with roughly 10 ug/ml peptide pools in IMDM containing 5% human AB serum and around 10 IU/ml IL-2. On days 3 and 7, half of the culture medium was replaced with fresh IL-2-containing medium. Once the cells had been in culture for over 9 days, the EasySep CD4+ T cell isolation kit was used to isolate CD4+ T cells by negative selection. Ficoll-Paque Plus gradient centrifugation was used to isolate PBMCs from whole blood, and the isolated PBMCs were then either used fresh or cryopreserved at -140C. Culture conditions were generally each tested in triplicate wells.

Library preparation used PCR. DNA from cultured CD4+ T cells underwent TCR sequencing with the Oncomine TCR Beta short-read assay at the Johns Hopkins FTIC core. The QIAamp micro DNA kit was used to extract genomic DNA from the cultured CD4+ T cells. The Oncomine TCR Beta libraries from cultured CD4+ T cells were pooled using unique dual indexes and then sequenced on an Illumina iSeq 100. Processing in the source paper ran as follows. Non-productive sequences were removed, and CDR3s not starting with C, not ending with F or W, or shorter than 7 amino acids were discarded. Antigen-specific clonotypes were identified with the MANAFEST web application by comparing peptide-stimulated wells with reference and other culture wells. Positive clones required FDR below 0.05, an odds ratio above 5, and productive frequency above 0.1% in at least two of three replicate wells. A clonotype counted as cross-reactive if it showed significant expansion both in the SARS-CoV-2 spike wells and in at least one common cold coronavirus spike condition. CDR3 homology was assessed with Levenshtein distances (stringdist) and unrooted phylogenetic trees (ape) in R version 3.6.1. The public reads were run again by TCRdb, first through fastp at Q25 and then through MiXCR, and only productive beta chains were kept. Entries that share a CDR3 protein sequence are merged under the most common genes and DNA. The V and J calls were not made by the authors but by TCRdb's processing. This sample has roughly 23,000 distinct CDR3 sequences in its table, and 44% of those were observed once. Clones ranked in the top ten supply about a fifth of the sample.

This clonotype was observed a few times. This clone's antigen is unknown. No much larger clone exists at a distance of one base, and base qualities are not known. The cysteine opens and the phenylalanine closes a CDR3 of 15 amino acids. Only the CDR3 DNA stays, 45 bases, in frame from base 1. Ends trimmed: V by 6 bases, J by 2 bases; bases unmatched to a gene: 9. From a lookup of the germline V gene, CDR1 and CDR2 are ENHRY and SYGVKD. The chain links TRBV10-3 with TRBJ2-5; a stretch of 7 junction bases matches TRBD1. This sample comprised CD4+ T cells from blood, cultured in vitro, obtained before SARS-CoV-2 vaccination. The clonotype comes from a human donor who received a COVID-19 vaccine. The DNA sequence reads TGTGCCATCAGCCCCGGGACAGCACCACAAGAGACCCAGTACTTC. Its translation is CAISPGTAPQETQYF.